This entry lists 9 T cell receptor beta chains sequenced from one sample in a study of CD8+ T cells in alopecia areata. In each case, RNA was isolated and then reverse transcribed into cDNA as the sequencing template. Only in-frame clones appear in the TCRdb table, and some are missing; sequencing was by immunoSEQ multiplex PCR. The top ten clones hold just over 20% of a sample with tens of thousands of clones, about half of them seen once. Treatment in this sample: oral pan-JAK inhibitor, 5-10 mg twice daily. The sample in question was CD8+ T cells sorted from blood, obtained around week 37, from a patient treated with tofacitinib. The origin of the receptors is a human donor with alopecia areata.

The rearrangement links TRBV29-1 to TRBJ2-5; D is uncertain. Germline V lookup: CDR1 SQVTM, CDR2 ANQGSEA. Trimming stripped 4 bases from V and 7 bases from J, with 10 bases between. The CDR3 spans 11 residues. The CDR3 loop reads CSVGTSGTQYF. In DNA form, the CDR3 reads TGCAGCGTTGGGACCTCAGGGACCCAGTACTTC.

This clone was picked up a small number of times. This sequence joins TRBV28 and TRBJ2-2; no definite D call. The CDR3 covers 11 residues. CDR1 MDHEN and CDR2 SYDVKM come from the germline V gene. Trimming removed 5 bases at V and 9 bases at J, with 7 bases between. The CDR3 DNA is TGTGCCAGCAGTACCGCCAGGGAGCTGTTTTTT. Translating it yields CASSTARELFF.

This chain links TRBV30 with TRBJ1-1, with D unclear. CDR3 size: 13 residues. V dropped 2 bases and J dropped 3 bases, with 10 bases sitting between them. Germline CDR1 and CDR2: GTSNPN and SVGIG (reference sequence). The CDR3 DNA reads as TGTGCCTGGAGTATCACCTTACACACTGAAGCTTTCTTT. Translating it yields CAWSITLHTEAFF.

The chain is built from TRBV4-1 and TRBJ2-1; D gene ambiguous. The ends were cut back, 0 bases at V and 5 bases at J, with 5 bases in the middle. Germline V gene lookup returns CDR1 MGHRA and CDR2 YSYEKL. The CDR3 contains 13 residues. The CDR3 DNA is TGCGCCAGCAGCCAAGATCCCCACAATGAGCAGTTCTTC. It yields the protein CASSQDPHNEQFF.

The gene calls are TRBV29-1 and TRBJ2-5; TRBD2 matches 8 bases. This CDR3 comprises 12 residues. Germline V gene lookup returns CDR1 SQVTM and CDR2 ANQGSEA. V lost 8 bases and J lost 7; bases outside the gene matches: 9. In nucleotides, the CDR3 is TGCAGCTCCACTAGCGGTGCAGGGACCCAGTACTTC. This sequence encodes CSSTSGAGTQYF.

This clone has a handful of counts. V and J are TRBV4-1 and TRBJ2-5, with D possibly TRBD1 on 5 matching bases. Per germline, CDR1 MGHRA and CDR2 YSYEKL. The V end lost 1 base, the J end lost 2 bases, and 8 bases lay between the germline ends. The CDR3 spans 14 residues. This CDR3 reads CASSQARGQETQYF. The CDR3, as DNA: TGCGCCAGCAGCCAAGCTAGGGGACAAGAGACCCAGTACTTC.

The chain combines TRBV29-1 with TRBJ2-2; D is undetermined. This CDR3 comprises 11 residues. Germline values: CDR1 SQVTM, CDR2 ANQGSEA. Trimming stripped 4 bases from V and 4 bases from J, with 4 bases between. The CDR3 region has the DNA TGCAGCGTTGTATCCACCGGGGAGCTGTTTTTT. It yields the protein CSVVSTGELFF.

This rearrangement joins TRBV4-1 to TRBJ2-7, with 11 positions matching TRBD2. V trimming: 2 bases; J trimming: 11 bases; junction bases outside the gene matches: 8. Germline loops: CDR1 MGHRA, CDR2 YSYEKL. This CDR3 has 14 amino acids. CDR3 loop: CASSQPGLAGVEYF. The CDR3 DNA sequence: TGCGCCAGCAGCCAACCAGGACTAGCGGGCGTAGAGTACTTC.

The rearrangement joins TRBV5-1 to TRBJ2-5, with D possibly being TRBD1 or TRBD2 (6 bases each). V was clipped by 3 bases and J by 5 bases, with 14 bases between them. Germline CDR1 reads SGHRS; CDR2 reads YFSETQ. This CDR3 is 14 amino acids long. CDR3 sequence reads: CASSSWGAEETQYF. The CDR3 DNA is TGCGCCAGCAGCTCCTGGGGGGCAGAGGAGACCCAGTACTTC.